The 32 T cell receptor beta chains in this list originate from one sample, sequenced in a study of T cells in Graves' hyperthyroidism and ophthalmopathy. RNA transcripts yielded amplified TCR beta CDR3 regions. RT-PCR in the first round (using the HTBI primer set) targeted the TCR CDR3. TCRdb re-derived calls from the multiplex PCR reads in MiXCR, one entry per CDR3 protein. The sample has about 500,000 distinct CDR3 sequences, around 16% seen once. Sequencing input: blood. Receptor source: a woman between 25 and 40 years old with Graves' ophthalmopathy.

J is TRBJ2-7 and V is TRBV6-2 or TRBV6-3; D may be TRBD2 (6 bases). V was trimmed by 1 base and J by 3 bases, leaving 10 bases between them. The CDR3 has 14 residues. Germline V gene data show CDR1 as MNHEY and CDR2 as SVGEGT. CDR3 sequence (DNA): TGTGCCAGCAGTTACTTCGGGAGCAACTACGAGCAGTACTTC. Protein product: CASSYFGSNYEQYF.

The chain couples TRBV12-3 or TRBV12-4 to TRBJ2-5, with D possibly matching TRBD2 (6 bases). This CDR3 contains 14 residues. The V gene lost 2 bases and the J gene lost 7 bases, with 14 bases spanning the gap. CDR3 sequence (DNA): TGTGCCAGCAGTTTAACGGATCCCGGGGGGACCCAGTACTTC. Its protein is CASSLTDPGGTQYF.

This clonotype was picked up many times. This rearrangement joins TRBV20-1 to TRBJ2-2, with 11 bases that match TRBD1. Germline V CDR1 and CDR2: DFQATT, SNEGSKA (reference sequence). The trim removed 0 bases at V and 4 bases at J, leaving 1 base unmatched. CDR3 length equals 15 residues. The CDR3 protein is CSAREGTGGTGELFF. The DNA of the CDR3 is TGCAGTGCTAGAGAAGGGACAGGGGGCACCGGGGAGCTGTTTTTT.

This clonotype was seen only a few times. The J gene is TRBJ1-2, the V gene TRBV4-3; D perhaps matches TRBD1 (5 bases). CDR1 is LGHNA, CDR2 YSLEER, per germline. Trimming took 2 bases from V and 8 from J, leaving 12 bases between them. The CDR3 covers 13 residues. The CDR3 loop reads CASSQPPEGGYTF. Here the CDR3 DNA reads TGCGCCAGCAGCCAACCCCCAGAGGGGGGCTACACCTTC.

This clonotype turned up a few times. The V call is TRBV20-1, the J call TRBJ1-3, with 10 positions matching TRBD1. CDR1 and CDR2 from the germline V gene are DFQATT and SNEGSKA (reference sequence). Trimming removed 8 bases from V and 0 bases from J; junction bases left unmatched: 16. The CDR3 loop spans 18 amino acids. The CDR3, as DNA: TGCAGTTTACTCGACCGGGACAGGGGAGCCTACTCTGGAAACACCATATATTTT. It specifies CSLLDRDRGAYSGNTIYF.

This chain joins TRBV6-2 or TRBV6-3 and TRBJ2-7; 9 bases agree with TRBD1. J was trimmed by 0 bases and V by 10 bases; bases with no gene match: 10. Germline lookup yields CDR1 MNHEY and CDR2 SVGEGT. The CDR3 runs 15 residues. Here the CDR3 reads CATSGDRESSYEQYF. DNA of the CDR3: TGTGCCACCTCGGGGGACAGGGAAAGCTCCTACGAGCAGTACTTC.

Points on this clonotype: An end of the junction does not agree with germline; a read error may underlie this. The gene calls are TRBV7-8 and TRBJ1-5; no clear D. CDR3 length: 13 residues. Germline V lookup: CDR1 SGHVS, CDR2 FQNEAQ. The CDR3, as DNA: TGTGCCGGCAGCTTAGGGAGGAATCAGCCCCAGCATTTT. Translation: CAGSLGRNQPQHF. The full variable domain, its missing parts supplied by reference TRBV7-8 and TRBJ1-5, is GAGVSQSPRYKVAKRGQDVALRCDPISGHVSLFWYQQALGQGPEFLTYFQNEAQLDKSGLPSDRFFAERPEGSVSTLKIQRTQQEDSAVYLCAGSLGRNQPQHFGDGTRLSIL.

This clonotype was counted only a few times. The rearrangement joins TRBV6-5 to TRBJ2-5, with a tentative D call TRBD2 (5 bases). Germline CDR1 is MNHEY and CDR2 is SVGAGI. Trimming removed 0 bases at V and 2 bases at J, with 7 bases between. This CDR3 contains 14 residues. The CDR3 sequence: CASSYSRVQETQYF. CDR3 sequence (DNA): TGTGCCAGCAGTTACTCGCGGGTTCAAGAGACCCAGTACTTC.

This clonotype was observed many times. The chain joins TRBV28 to TRBJ1-2, with 8 bases that match TRBD1. J lost 2 bases, V lost 8 bases, and 10 bases had no gene match. CDR1 and CDR2 from the germline V gene are MDHEN and SYDVKM. The CDR3 totals 15 residues. The CDR3 sequence: CASLNRGSRNYGYTF. The CDR3 DNA reads as TGTGCCAGCCTTAACAGGGGGTCGAGGAACTATGGCTACACCTTC.

This chain uses TRBV4-1 with TRBJ1-2, with D possibly matching TRBD1 (6 bases). Per germline, CDR1 MGHRA and CDR2 YSYEKL. The CDR3 is 16 amino acids. With 0 bases removed from V and 5 bases from J, the gap between germline ends came to 16 bases. CDR3 bases: TGCGCCAGCAGCCAAGATATCTTGACAGGCAAATATGGCTACACCTTC. Translating it yields CASSQDILTGKYGYTF.

The rearrangement joins TRBV6-1 to TRBJ2-5; unclear D gene. CDR1 MNHNS and CDR2 SASEGT come from the germline V gene. The V end was cut by 1 base, the J end by 1 base, with 13 bases between. The CDR3 runs 16 residues. CDR3 residues: CASSEEVGLAQETQYF. The CDR3 nucleotides read TGTGCCAGCAGTGAAGAAGTAGGATTAGCCCAAGAGACCCAGTACTTC.

The chain's CDR3 is CASTGALSSYEQYF. The CDR3 nucleotides read TGTGCCAGCACGGGGGCACTGAGCTCCTACGAGCAGTACTTC. The gene calls are TRBV2 and TRBJ2-7; D possibly matches TRBD1 or TRBD2 (6 bases each). The germline V gene encodes CDR1 SNHLY and CDR2 FYNNEI. The CDR3 has 14 residues. Trimming cost V 7 bases and J 0 bases, with 13 bases left between them.

There are many counts of this clonotype. The chain has TRBV20-1 and TRBJ2-7; the D gene is possibly TRBD2 (6 bases). Germline V lookup: CDR1 DFQATT, CDR2 SNEGSKA (reference sequence). This CDR3 has 13 residues. With 3 bases removed from V and 7 bases from J, the gap between germline ends came to 16 bases. The CDR3 spells CSASPEGGWEQYF. DNA of the CDR3: TGCAGTGCTAGCCCTGAGGGAGGTTGGGAGCAGTACTTC.

Many counts were recorded for this clonotype. The chain recombines TRBV7-8 with TRBJ1-2; D ambiguous. Germline V CDR1 and CDR2: SGHVS, FQNEAQ. The germline V and J ends were trimmed by 4 bases and 2 bases, with 11 bases remaining between them. CDR3 length: 14 amino acids. In DNA, the CDR3 is TGTGCCAGCAGCTCCTGGGGAGGGAACTATGGCTACACCTTC. This gives the protein CASSSWGGNYGYTF.

This clonotype was seen only a few times. The chain employs TRBV30 and TRBJ2-3; D not certain. Trimming shortened V by 4 bases and J by 6 bases, and 14 bases separated the two germline ends. CDR1 is GTSNPN, CDR2 SVGIG, per germline (reference sequence). This CDR3 is built from 13 residues. CDR3 in amino acids: CAWNAASWDTQYF. In DNA form, the CDR3 reads TGTGCCTGGAACGCGGCTAGTTGGGATACGCAGTATTTT.

The sample holds many counts of this clonotype. The gene calls are TRBV28 and TRBJ2-1; no reliable D call. Germline V gene lookup returns CDR1 MDHEN and CDR2 SYDVKM. This CDR3 region has 14 residues. The V end lost 4 bases, the J end lost 7 bases, and 14 bases lay between the germline ends. CDR3 in amino acids: CASSSHSQRNEQFF. CDR3 DNA: TGTGCCAGCAGTTCGCACTCCCAAAGAAATGAGCAGTTCTTC.

At least ten counts were recorded for this clonotype. The chain employs TRBV7-2 and TRBJ2-2; possible D gene TRBD2, 7 bases. V was pared by 5 bases and J by 7 bases, with 14 bases between. The CDR3 consists of 14 residues. Germline V gene sequence: CDR1 SGHTA, CDR2 FQGNSA. CDR3 sequence: CASSVYREGGELFF. The CDR3 DNA sequence: TGTGCCAGCAGCGTATACAGGGAGGGCGGGGAGCTGTTTTTT. The full variable domain, with the rest looked up from reference TRBV7-2 and TRBJ2-2, is GAGVSQSPSNKVTEKGKDVELRCDPISGHTALYWYRQSLGQGLEFLIYFQGNSAPDKSGLPSDRFSAERTGGSVSTLTIQRTQQEDSAVYLCASSVYREGGELFFGEGSRLTVL.

V is TRBV6-1 and J is TRBJ2-4, with 11 bases fitting TRBD2. CDR1 is MNHNS and CDR2 is SASEGT in the germline V gene. This CDR3 comprises 16 residues. J lost 6 bases, V lost 6 bases, and 10 bases had no gene match. DNA for the CDR3: TGTGCCAGCAGCTCACTAGCGGGAGAAGACAGAAACATTCAGTACTTC. Translating it yields CASSSLAGEDRNIQYF.

This clonotype occurred many times. J is TRBJ2-7 and V is TRBV4-3; no definite D call. This CDR3 contains 14 residues. CDR1 is LGHNA, CDR2 YSLEER, per germline. Trimming left V 0 bases short and J 3 bases short, with 9 bases between. For the CDR3, the DNA is TGCGCCAGCAGCCAAGAATTCGGCAACTACGAGCAGTACTTC. It specifies CASSQEFGNYEQYF.

This sequence joins TRBV11-2 and TRBJ2-2, with 7 nucleotides matching TRBD2. Trimming at V came to 1 base and at J to 4 bases, leaving 12 bases not matched to a gene. The CDR3 contains 18 residues. Germline V gene sequence: CDR1 SGHAT, CDR2 FQNNGV. The CDR3 reads CASSLVPLAELITGELFF. The CDR3 coding sequence is TGTGCCAGCAGCTTAGTGCCCCTAGCGGAACTTATCACCGGGGAGCTGTTTTTT.

This clonotype was seen ten or more times. This chain links TRBV28 with TRBJ1-5; D is undetermined. The CDR3 has 12 residues. The germline V gene encodes CDR1 MDHEN and CDR2 SYDVKM. Trimming pared 0 bases from V and 9 bases from J, leaving 6 bases between. In DNA, the CDR3 is TGTGCCAGCAGTTTATGGTCAGGGCCCCAGCATTTT. This codes for CASSLWSGPQHF.

Note on this clonotype: A junction boundary mismatches the germline segment, possibly from a read error. J is TRBJ1-1 and V is TRBV30; D uncertain. CDR3 length equals 10 residues. Germline CDR1 is GTSNPN and CDR2 is SVGIG (reference sequence). This CDR3 reads CASVLGEALF. The CDR3 coding sequence is TGTGCCTCCGTCTTAGGTGAAGCTCTCTTT.

This clonotype has more than one count but fewer than ten. This CDR3 is CASSPVWAAYNEQFF. CDR3 sequence (DNA): TGTGCCAGCAGCCCCGTGTGGGCAGCCTACAATGAGCAGTTCTTC. This chain connects TRBV6-1 to TRBJ2-1; D remains unclear. Between the trimmed V and J ends, which lost 6 bases and 2 bases, there was a span of 14 bases. The germline CDR1 and CDR2 sequences are MNHNS and SASEGT. This CDR3 has 15 amino acids.

This sequence joins TRBV6-1 and TRBJ2-1; 8 bases agree with TRBD2. The germline V gene has CDR1 MNHNS and CDR2 SASEGT. V gave up 5 bases and J gave up 2 bases; unmatched junction bases: 5. The CDR3 extends over 15 amino acids. CDR3 region: CASSTYSGTYNEQFF. CDR3 in DNA: TGTGCCAGCAGTACCTATAGCGGGACCTACAATGAGCAGTTCTTC.

Many counts were recorded for this clonotype. The V call is TRBV11-3, the J call TRBJ2-3, with D maybe TRBD2 (5 bases). The CDR3 is 14 residues long. Germline CDR1 is SGHNT and CDR2 is YENEEA. Trimming took off 5 bases at V and 4 bases at J, with 13 bases between the two ends. CDR3 coding DNA: TGTGCCAGCAGCCCGGGATTAGTAGCAGATACGCAGTATTTT. This gives the protein CASSPGLVADTQYF. The variable domain in full, completed from reference TRBV11-3 and TRBJ2-3, reads EAGVVQSPRYKIIEKKQPVAFWCNPISGHNTLYWYLQNLGQGPELLIRYENEEAVDDSQLPKDRFSAERLKGVDSTLKIQPAELGDSAVYLCASSPGLVADTQYFGPGTRLTVL.

V usage is TRBV7-2 and J usage is TRBJ2-7; a possible D gene is TRBD2 (5 bases). CDR3 length: 13 amino acids. Germline V gives CDR1 SGHTA, CDR2 FQGNSA. The germline V and J ends were trimmed by 5 bases and 2 bases, with 10 bases remaining between them. CDR3: CASSRLIAYEQYF. CDR3 coding DNA: TGTGCCAGCAGCCGACTAATTGCCTACGAGCAGTACTTC. The whole variable domain, remainder taken from reference TRBV7-2 and TRBJ2-7, is GAGVSQSPSNKVTEKGKDVELRCDPISGHTALYWYRQSLGQGLEFLIYFQGNSAPDKSGLPSDRFSAERTGGSVSTLTIQRTQQEDSAVYLCASSRLIAYEQYFGPGTRLTVT.

The chain couples TRBV5-1 to TRBJ1-4, with TRBD1 matching over 8 bases. The CDR3 contains 17 residues. Germline loops: CDR1 SGHRS, CDR2 YFSETQ. V shed 0 bases, J shed 0 bases, and the junction held 4 bases outside the gene matches. DNA of the CDR3: TGCGCCAGCAGCTTGGCCCCACAGGGGGCAACTAATGAAAAACTGTTTTTT. This sequence encodes CASSLAPQGATNEKLFF.

The gene calls are TRBV14 and TRBJ1-3, with TRBD1 matching over 9 bases. The CDR3 contains 15 residues. The germline gives CDR1 SGHDN, CDR2 FVKESK. Trimming removed 4 bases from V and 4 bases from J; junction bases left unmatched: 5. CDR3 loop: CASSRTGELGNTIYF. The CDR3 DNA follows: TGTGCCAGCAGCCGGACAGGGGAACTAGGAAACACCATATATTTT.

The gene calls are TRBV28 and TRBJ2-7; TRBD1 is a possible D gene (6 bases). The germline V and J ends were trimmed by 6 bases and 0 bases, with 15 bases remaining between them. CDR1 MDHEN and CDR2 SYDVKM come from the germline V gene. The CDR3 loop spans 15 amino acids. The CDR3, as DNA: TGTGCCAGCAGCCCGACAGGAATCGGCTCCTACGAGCAGTACTTC. It encodes CASSPTGIGSYEQYF.

This clonotype was counted a few times. The chain uses TRBV25-1 and TRBJ2-3, with 7 bases fitting TRBD2. CDR3 length: 15 amino acids. Germline CDR1 is MGHDK and CDR2 is SYGVNS. The trim removed 4 bases at V and 4 bases at J, leaving 8 bases unmatched. The CDR3 region is CASSGGGVIPDTQYF. Written as DNA, the CDR3 is TGTGCCAGCAGTGGGGGAGGGGTGATCCCAGATACGCAGTATTTT.

This clonotype was detected ten times or more. The CDR3, as DNA: TGTGCCAGCAGTTTAACTGGGTCGGATACGCAGTATTTT. Protein product: CASSLTGSDTQYF. The gene calls are TRBV28 and TRBJ2-3; D unresolved. The CDR3 totals 13 residues. CDR1 and CDR2 from the germline V gene are MDHEN and SYDVKM. Trimming took 2 bases from V and 6 from J, leaving 9 bases between them.

This clonotype was picked up many times. The CDR3 DNA reads as TGCAGTGCTAGTACCGGGACTAGCGGGAGAGTGCGGAAAAACATTCAGTACTTC. Translated: CSASTGTSGRVRKNIQYF. The rearrangement links TRBV20-1 to TRBJ2-4; 14 bases match TRBD2. The CDR3 is 18 amino acids. V lost 3 bases and J lost 4; bases outside the gene matches: 11. Germline-derived CDR1 and CDR2 are DFQATT and SNEGSKA (reference sequence).